This T cell receptor beta chain is drawn from a study of Graves' ophthalmopathy and Graves' hyperthyroidism. The TCR beta CDR3 regions underwent amplification from RNA transcripts. An initial RT-PCR round employing HTBI primers preceded a second-round multiplex PCR. TCRdb recomputed calls from the multiplex PCR reads with MiXCR, one row per CDR3 protein. The sample has about 220,000 distinct CDR3 sequences; roughly 21% are singletons. The sample holds one count of this clonotype. As yet, its antigen is unknown. The study enrolled ophthalmopathy donors with moderate-to-severe activity, CAS ≥3, NOSPECS ≥4 and duration under 3 months. Findings and caveats of the study: Blood also contained most of the expanded thyroid clonotypes above 0.001 frequency. Both a roughly 70% sensitivity and an approximately 72% specificity characterized the model's predictions of ophthalmopathy progression.

In germline, CDR1 is MNHEY, CDR2 SMNVEV (reference sequence). V trimming: 3 bases; J trimming: 5 bases; junction bases outside the gene matches: 7. The CDR3 length is 16 residues. This clonotype originated in a woman in her forties or fifties with Graves' ophthalmopathy. V is TRBV27 and J is TRBJ2-7, with 13 bases that match TRBD2. The sequencing sample was made of peripheral blood. The CDR3 DNA reads as TGTGCCAGCAGTTTGCGGACTAGCGGGAGTTGGAACGAGCAGTACTTC. Protein: CASSLRTSGSWNEQYF.